This T cell receptor (beta chain) appears in the sequencing data of a study of read filtering for tumor transcriptome and immune sequencing. Whole-study context: By R-ISS, stages I, II and III held about 8, 15 and 7 patients. IR-seq gave about 3.5 to 10.27 million TCR reads per sample; RNA-seq gave roughly 75 to 1,400.

This library used 300 to 450 ng RNA and molecular barcoded adaptors spanning alpha/delta and beta/gamma chains. TCRdb itself ran the reads through MiXCR, one entry per CDR3 protein. This sample has about 130,000 distinct CDR3 sequences, with about an eighth found just once. Only a few counts were recorded for this clonotype. What it binds is unknown. Trimming cost V 5 bases and J 4 bases; bases outside gene matches: 4. The CDR3 is 13 residues long. The germline V gene has CDR1 ENHRY and CDR2 SYGVKD. Study observations and caveats: Without single-read clonotypes, shared clonotype proportions correlated more between IR-seq and RNA-seq.

The chain links TRBV10-3 to TRBJ1-1, with 7 bases fitting TRBD1. The TCR originated in a donor aged 40 or older with multiple myeloma. Sequenced material: a population of CD138-negative cells sorted from bone marrow. The CDR3 DNA follows: TGTGCCATCAGTAATGCAGGGGGCACTGAAGCTTTCTTT. It is translated as CAISNAGGTEAFF.